Listed below are T cell receptor beta chains from one sample, sequenced in a study of T cells in localized non-small cell lung cancer. Assay used: immunoSEQ multiplex PCR; TCRdb lists only in-frame clones, some missing. Of 70,000 to 90,000 clones in the sample, 80% were seen once. The input for sequencing was peripheral blood, taken before any cancer treatment. Every receptor here comes from a female donor older than 55 with stage I lung adenocarcinoma. Each CDR3 is given with its conserved first and last residue. The D gene is left open where the match is weak. Some rows mark clone size as missing; the rest say once, few, many or name a class of expanded clone.

clone size,J gene,V gene,D gene,CDR3 protein,CDR3 DNA
NA,TRBJ2-3,TRBV5-6,NA,CASSPGTFTDTQYF,TGTGCCAGCAGCCCCGGGACTTTCACAGATACGCAGTATTTT
many,TRBJ2-1,TRBV30,NA,CAWSEGYEQFF,TGTGCTTGGAGCGAGGGGTATGAGCAGTTCTTC
few,TRBJ1-1,TRBV28,NA,CASSFFGQKGSEAFF,TGTGCCAGCAGTTTTTTCGGTCAAAAGGGTTCTGAAGCTTTCTTT
few,TRBJ2-1,TRBV11-2,TRBD2,CASAPGLASNEQFF,TGTGCCAGCGCCCCGGGACTAGCGTCGAATGAGCAGTTCTTC
NA,TRBJ1-6,TRBV10-2,NA,CASSELSANSPLHF,TGCGCCAGCAGTGAATTATCCGCCAATTCACCCCTCCACTTT
NA,TRBJ2-3,TRBV6-1,NA,CASKLGFGTQYF,TGTGCCAGCAAGTTGGGCTTCGGGACGCAGTATTTT
NA,TRBJ1-1,TRBV29-1,NA,CSGNQPGTEAFF,TGCAGCGGGAACCAGCCGGGGACTGAAGCTTTCTTT
NA,TRBJ2-5,TRBV2,NA,CASSEQRPQYF,TGTGCCAGCAGTGAACAAAGACCCCAGTACTTC
few,TRBJ1-2,TRBV5-6,NA,CASSFRGLGRYGYTF,TGTGCCAGCAGCTTTCGGGGCCTGGGGCGGTATGGCTACACCTTC
NA,TRBJ2-5,TRBV4-3,NA,CASSQEYPLETQYF,TGCGCCAGCAGCCAAGAGTACCCATTGGAGACCCAGTACTTC
NA,TRBJ1-1,TRBV7-2,NA,CASSLSGVYTEAFF,TGTGCCAGCAGCTTATCTGGGGTGTACACTGAAGCTTTCTTT
NA,TRBJ1-2,TRBV7-3,TRBD1,CASSPQSGTAYGYTF,TGTGCCAGCAGCCCACAATCCGGGACAGCTTATGGCTACACCTTC
NA,TRBJ2-2,TRBV14,NA,CASSPWGRYTGELFF,TGTGCCAGCAGCCCCTGGGGGCGATACACCGGGGAGCTGTTTTTT
NA,TRBJ1-1,TRBV6-5,NA,CASTGAGVNTEAFF,TGTGCCAGTACGGGGGCGGGGGTGAACACTGAAGCTTTCTTT
medium-sized,TRBJ2-3,TRBV15,NA,CATSRVPSTDTQYF,TGTGCCACCAGCAGGGTTCCTAGCACAGATACGCAGTATTTT
NA,TRBJ2-1,TRBV4-3,NA,CASSQDSGYNEQFF,TGCGCCAGCAGCCAAGATTCGGGTTACAATGAGCAGTTCTTC
NA,TRBJ2-7,TRBV7-2,NA,CASSLVGRYEQYF,TGTGCCAGCAGCTTAGTAGGGAGGTACGAGCAGTACTTC
NA,TRBJ2-3,TRBV6-5,TRBD2,CASSYSPGGDTQYF,TGTGCCAGCAGTTACTCCCCGGGGGGGGATACGCAGTATTTT
NA,TRBJ1-1,TRBV28,NA,CASSILRSEAFF,TGTGCCAGCAGTATCCTCCGGTCTGAAGCTTTCTTT
NA,TRBJ1-6,TRBV27,NA,CASSLSGQSARSYNSPLHF,TGTGCCAGCAGTTTATCAGGCCAGTCCGCTCGCTCCTATAATTCACCCCTCCACTTT
few,TRBJ1-5,TRBV27,NA,CASRASGSHQPQHF,TGTGCCAGCAGGGCCAGTGGGTCCCACCAGCCCCAGCATTTT
NA,TRBJ2-7,TRBV30,NA,CAWSTGPEQYF,TGTGCCTGGAGTACCGGACCTGAGCAGTACTTC
once,TRBJ1-4,TRBV4-2,TRBD1,CASSQSGTGGRGEKLFF,TGTGCCAGCAGCCAGTCCGGGACAGGGGGCCGTGGGGAAAAACTGTTTTTT
NA,TRBJ2-7,TRBV11-2,TRBD2,CASSWRAGGKDEQYF,TGTGCCAGCAGCTGGAGAGCGGGGGGAAAGGACGAGCAGTACTTC
NA,TRBJ1-2,TRBV5-8,TRBD1,CASSRDSNYGYTF,TGTGCCAGCAGCCGGGACAGCAACTATGGCTACACCTTC
NA,TRBJ2-3,TRBV9,NA,CASSVVGGGPADTQYF,TGTGCCAGCAGCGTAGTAGGAGGGGGGCCCGCAGATACGCAGTATTTT
NA,TRBJ1-1,TRBV5-1,NA,CASSLNMNTEAFF,TGCGCCAGCAGCTTGAACATGAACACTGAAGCTTTCTTT
NA,TRBJ1-4,TRBV5-1,NA,CASSLVGRGEEKLFF,TGCGCCAGCAGCTTGGTTGGAAGGGGTGAAGAAAAACTGTTTTTT
NA,TRBJ2-1,TRBV5-4,TRBD2,CASSLEGLGGYNEQFF,TGTGCCAGCAGCTTGGAGGGACTAGGAGGATACAATGAGCAGTTCTTC
NA,TRBJ1-1,TRBV25-1,NA,CATRRGGGNTEAFF,TGTGCCACCAGGAGGGGGGGCGGCAACACTGAAGCTTTCTTT
NA,TRBJ1-2,TRBV30,NA,CAWTVGGPNGGYGYTF,TGTGCCTGGACCGTGGGAGGCCCCAACGGAGGCTATGGCTACACCTTC
once,TRBJ2-3,TRBV7-3,NA,CASSLTGSYTDTQYF,TGTGCCAGCAGCTTAACGGGGAGCTACACAGATACGCAGTATTTT
once,TRBJ2-5,TRBV11-2,NA,CASMRGPVETQYF,TGTGCCAGCATGCGGGGGCCCGTGGAGACCCAGTACTTC
NA,TRBJ2-1,TRBV6-1,TRBD1,CASSERPGGNEQFF,TGTGCCAGCAGTGAAAGACCAGGGGGCAATGAGCAGTTCTTC
NA,TRBJ2-2,TRBV4-3,TRBD2,CASSQEAVLAGANTGELFF,TGCGCCAGCAGCCAAGAAGCAGTACTAGCGGGGGCGAACACCGGGGAGCTGTTTTTT
NA,TRBJ1-1,TRBV27,NA,CASSLSILGTEAFF,TGTGCCAGCAGTTTATCGATTTTGGGCACTGAAGCTTTCTTT
NA,TRBJ2-1,TRBV29-1,NA,CSVEGTHSYNEQFF,TGCAGCGTTGAAGGGACCCACTCCTACAATGAGCAGTTCTTC
NA,TRBJ1-4,TRBV19,NA,CASSPQAEKLFF,TGTGCCAGTAGTCCCCAGGCCGAAAAACTGTTTTTT
NA,TRBJ1-1,TRBV5-1,NA,CASSLDRLNTEAFF,TGCGCCAGCAGCTTGGATCGGCTTAACACTGAAGCTTTCTTT
NA,TRBJ2-3,TRBV7-9,TRBD2,CASSLGLAGGVGDTQYF,TGTGCCAGCAGCTTAGGCCTAGCGGGAGGTGTGGGAGATACGCAGTATTTT
once,TRBJ2-7,TRBV5-1,TRBD1,CASSGGQGYEQYF,TGCGCCAGCAGCGGGGGACAGGGGTACGAGCAGTACTTC
many,TRBJ2-3,TRBV6-1,NA,CASSPMDTQYF,TGTGCCAGCAGCCCCATGGATACGCAGTATTTT
NA,TRBJ1-2,TRBV5-4,NA,CASSNRDYGYTF,TGTGCCAGCAGCAATCGGGACTATGGCTACACCTTC
NA,TRBJ1-5,TRBV11-2,NA,CASSLGANSNQPQHF,TGTGCCAGCAGCTTAGGGGCCAATAGCAATCAGCCCCAGCATTTT
NA,TRBJ1-1,TRBV7-9,NA,CASSSAHWAFF,TGTGCCAGCAGCTCCGCTCACTGGGCTTTCTTT
NA,TRBJ2-5,TRBV5-4,TRBD2,CASSLAAGGLTYQETQYF,TGTGCCAGCAGCTTGGCCGCGGGGGGGCTAACCTATCAAGAGACCCAGTACTTC
NA,TRBJ2-5,TRBV7-2,NA,CASSPFGGGTQYF,TGTGCCAGCAGCCCCTTCGGTGGGGGGACCCAGTACTTC
NA,TRBJ2-1,TRBV9,TRBD2,CASSEEGGSSYNEQFF,TGTGCCAGCAGCGAAGAGGGCGGGAGCTCCTACAATGAGCAGTTCTTC
NA,TRBJ1-5,TRBV7-2,TRBD1,CASSLGRVTGSHQPQHF,TGTGCCAGCAGCTTAGGTCGGGTGACAGGGTCTCACCAGCCCCAGCATTTT
NA,TRBJ2-1,TRBV5-6,NA,CASSLPQRTFSYNEQFF,TGTGCCAGCAGCTTGCCCCAGCGCACCTTCTCCTACAATGAGCAGTTCTTC
few,TRBJ1-1,TRBV30,NA,CAAENVRGNTEAFF,TGTGCCGCAGAGAATGTCAGGGGGAACACTGAAGCTTTCTTT
NA,TRBJ2-7,TRBV5-1,TRBD2,CASSLGLAGGPDEQYF,TGCGCCAGCAGCTTGGGACTAGCGGGAGGGCCCGACGAGCAGTACTTC
few,TRBJ2-7,TRBV5-1,NA,CASSLGPSSIRSYEQYF,TGCGCCAGCAGCTTGGGGCCCTCAAGTATCCGCTCCTACGAGCAGTACTTC
NA,TRBJ2-3,TRBV5-1,NA,CASSLGHPLTDTQYF,TGCGCCAGCAGCTTAGGACACCCACTAACAGATACGCAGTATTTT
NA,TRBJ1-1,TRBV6-5,NA,CASSYSKANTEAFF,TGTGCCAGCAGTTATTCAAAGGCGAACACTGAAGCTTTCTTT